Below are 9 T cell receptor beta chains sequenced from a single sample in a study of response to subunit inactivated influenza vaccine (dated by TCRdb to the late 2010s). The receptor library was made with RT-PCR. This sample was sequenced with an Illumina HiSeq 2500. TCRdb passed the public sequencing reads through fastp at Q25 and MiXCR, retaining productive beta sequences. Each entry merges the rows of one CDR3 protein and shows their most common DNA and genes. Within this sample are roughly 630,000 distinct CDR3 sequences, with 14% of them counted one time only. 7.5% to 9% of the sample belongs to the ten largest clones. The sequencing used PBMCs from blood, collected around two weeks before vaccination. The origin of the receptors is a man between 50 and 59 years old who received an inactivated influenza vaccine. Donor details come from another sample of the same person, matched by shared clones.

This clonotype was seen only a few times. The chain links TRBV6-5 to TRBJ2-2; the D is unclear. The CDR3 is made up of 16 amino acids. V was cut by 0 bases and J by 6 bases, with 14 bases left in between. Per the germline V gene, CDR1 is MNHEY and CDR2 is SVGAGI. For the CDR3, the DNA is TGTGCCAGCAGTTACTCCCCCTGGTCAGGACCCGGGGAGCTGTTTTTT. It is translated as CASSYSPWSGPGELFF.

V gene TRBV9 combines with J gene TRBJ2-1; TRBD2 matches 12 bases. Germline V CDR1 and CDR2: SGDLS, YYNGEE. V lost 4 bases to trimming and J lost 7 bases; unmatched junction nucleotides: 6. The CDR3 is 15 residues long. CDR3: CASSTSSGRGNEQFF. CDR3 DNA sequence: TGTGCCAGCAGCACCTCTAGCGGGAGGGGGAATGAGCAGTTCTTC.

The chain has TRBV29-1 and TRBJ1-2; possibly TRBD1 for D (5 bases). There are 11 residues in the CDR3. CDR1 and CDR2 (germline): SQVTM, ANQGSEA. Deletions cut 5 bases from V and 4 bases from J, with 8 bases between. This chain's CDR3 is CSVTRGYGYTF. Here the CDR3 DNA reads TGCAGCGTTACGAGGGGCTATGGCTACACCTTC.

CDR3 sequence reads: CASSPIAGAYNEQFF. The CDR3 bases are TGTGCCAGCAGTCCGATAGCGGGGGCCTACAATGAGCAGTTCTTC. V usage is TRBV6-4 and J usage is TRBJ2-1, with 9 bases identical to TRBD2. Germline V gene lookup returns CDR1 MRHNA and CDR2 SNTAGT. The CDR3 consists of 15 residues. After removal of 5 bases from V and 2 bases from J, the junction contained 4 bases not matched to a gene.

This chain joins TRBV5-1 and TRBJ2-7; D unclear. Looked up from germline, CDR1 is SGHRS and CDR2 is YFSETQ. CDR3 size: 12 residues. Trimming took off 4 bases at V and 6 bases at J, with 11 bases between the two ends. The CDR3 nucleotides are TGCGCCAGCAGCGAGACCGGTTTCGAGCAGTACTTC. Amino acids: CASSETGFEQYF.

The V call is TRBV20-1, the J call TRBJ2-3; D is undetermined. The CDR3 is 15 residues long. Trimming took off 0 bases at V and 0 bases at J, with 10 bases between the two ends. Germline values: CDR1 DFQATT, CDR2 SNEGSKA (reference sequence). CDR3 loop: CSARDVMSSTDTQYF. In nucleotides, the CDR3 is TGCAGTGCTAGAGATGTTATGAGCAGCACAGATACGCAGTATTTT.

This clonotype has just a few counts. V is TRBV20-1 and J is TRBJ2-7; maybe TRBD2 (6 bases). The CDR3 spans 14 residues. CDR1 is DFQATT, CDR2 SNEGSKA, per germline (reference sequence). V was clipped by 3 bases and J by 6 bases, with 18 bases between them. The CDR3 DNA reads as TGCAGTGCTAGGCCTGGTTGGGGGGTTGGCGAGCAGTACTTC. Protein product: CSARPGWGVGEQYF.

The chain links TRBV13 to TRBJ2-2; D remains ambiguous. This CDR3 comprises 16 residues. Germline-derived CDR1 and CDR2 are PRHDT and FYEKMQ (reference sequence). V shed 1 base and J shed 0 bases, with 9 bases lying between them. The DNA for the CDR3 is TGTGCCAGCAGCTTAGAACCGATCACGAACACCGGGGAGCTGTTTTTT. It codes for CASSLEPITNTGELFF.

A few counts support this clonotype. The chain is built from TRBV27 and TRBJ1-1; maybe TRBD1 (5 bases). CDR3 length: 16 residues. The germline V gene has CDR1 MNHEY and CDR2 SMNVEV (reference sequence). Trimming removed 1 base at V and 4 bases at J, with 16 bases between. CDR3 protein: CASSLFQGRFSTEAFF. The DNA of the CDR3 is TGTGCCAGCAGTTTATTTCAGGGAAGGTTTAGCACTGAAGCTTTCTTT.